Below, 8 T cell receptor beta chains from the same sample are listed, as sequenced in a study of T-cell reconstitution after alpha-beta-depleted transplantation in children. Construction of the TCRbeta library involved unique molecular identifiers. Each CDR3 protein gets one entry after TCRdb re-called the PCR reads with MiXCR. Of about half a million distinct CDR3 sequences in the sample, around 13% were seen once. Sequencing was performed on PBMCs from the stem cell graft donor, taken from the stem cell graft. The receptors here all came from a human donor who donated a stem cell graft to a child with combined immunodeficiency.

This chain joins TRBV6-5 and TRBJ2-5, with TRBD1 matching over 8 bases. Germline CDR1 reads MNHEY; CDR2 reads SVGAGI. This CDR3 contains 17 residues. The V and J ends lost 2 bases and 2 bases, in that order; junction bases with no gene match: 10. The CDR3 spells CASSYGPGRGLQETQYF. The CDR3 DNA sequence: TGTGCCAGCAGTTACGGGCCGGGCAGGGGGCTACAAGAGACCCAGTACTTC.

As DNA, the CDR3 is TGTGCCAGCAGCGTCAACAGGGGTCCCGGGGAGCTGTTTTTT. It is translated as CASSVNRGPGELFF. This rearrangement joins TRBV9 to TRBJ2-2; 7 bases are shared with TRBD1. This CDR3 spans 14 amino acids. V shed 2 bases, J shed 6 bases, and the junction held 4 bases outside the gene matches. Germline CDR1 and CDR2: SGDLS and YYNGEE.

The gene calls are TRBV6-1 and TRBJ1-3; D gene unclear. The CDR3 spans 15 residues. Trimming left V 6 bases short and J 2 bases short, with 14 bases between. In germline, CDR1 is MNHNS, CDR2 SASEGT. Here the CDR3 DNA reads TGTGCCAGCAGGATCCACAGCCTAGCTGGAAACACCATATATTTT. As protein: CASRIHSLAGNTIYF.

The sample holds many counts of this clonotype. V usage is TRBV27 and J usage is TRBJ2-7; D is unclear. Trimming removed 0 bases at V and 4 bases at J, with 10 bases between. Germline V lookup: CDR1 MNHEY, CDR2 SMNVEV (reference sequence). CDR3 length equals 14 residues. The CDR3 DNA follows: TGTGCCAGCAGTTTATCGAGCTACGGTTACGAGCAGTACTTC. This encodes CASSLSSYGYEQYF.

This clonotype was detected only a few times. CDR3 loop: CASSLVLTVNTEAFF. In DNA form, the CDR3 reads TGTGCCAGCAGTTTAGTATTGACGGTGAACACTGAAGCTTTCTTT. The rearrangement links TRBV12-3 or TRBV12-4 to TRBJ1-1, with D unresolved. The CDR3 is 15 amino acids. The ends were cut back, 1 base at V and 0 bases at J, with 9 bases in the middle.

This clonotype was counted many times. This chain uses TRBV20-1 with TRBJ2-3; tentative D call: TRBD1 (6 bases). The V and J ends lost 6 bases and 6 bases respectively, with 19 bases between them. The CDR3 is 14 amino acids. Germline V gene data show CDR1 as DFQATT and CDR2 as SNEGSKA (reference sequence). CDR3 sequence reads: CSALSDSTLDTQYF. CDR3 nucleotide sequence: TGCAGTGCCTTATCGGACAGTACCCTCGATACGCAGTATTTT.

This chain connects TRBV24-1 to TRBJ2-1, with 10 bases lining up with TRBD2. Germline trimming cut 3 bases from V and 6 bases from J; bases unmatched to any gene: 16. This CDR3 spans 19 amino acids. From germline, CDR1 is KGHDR and CDR2 SFDVKD. The CDR3: CATSDPSGGPSGSANEQFF. The DNA of the CDR3 is TGTGCCACCAGTGATCCCTCGGGGGGTCCTAGCGGGAGTGCCAATGAGCAGTTCTTC.

About this clonotype itself: One end of the junction fails to match germline, which may point to a read error. V usage is TRBV11-3 and J usage is TRBJ2-1; no reliable D call. The CDR3 sequence is 11 residues long. Per the germline V gene, CDR1 is SGHNT and CDR2 is YENEEA. DNA of the CDR3: TGTGCCAGCGGCTTCCGTAATGAGCAGTTCTTC. Protein sequence: CASGFRNEQFF. Variable domain in full (rest from reference TRBV11-3 and TRBJ2-1): EAGVVQSPRYKIIEKKQPVAFWCNPISGHNTLYWYLQNLGQGPELLIRYENEEAVDDSQLPKDRFSAERLKGVDSTLKIQPAELGDSAVYLCASGFRNEQFFGPGTRLTVL.